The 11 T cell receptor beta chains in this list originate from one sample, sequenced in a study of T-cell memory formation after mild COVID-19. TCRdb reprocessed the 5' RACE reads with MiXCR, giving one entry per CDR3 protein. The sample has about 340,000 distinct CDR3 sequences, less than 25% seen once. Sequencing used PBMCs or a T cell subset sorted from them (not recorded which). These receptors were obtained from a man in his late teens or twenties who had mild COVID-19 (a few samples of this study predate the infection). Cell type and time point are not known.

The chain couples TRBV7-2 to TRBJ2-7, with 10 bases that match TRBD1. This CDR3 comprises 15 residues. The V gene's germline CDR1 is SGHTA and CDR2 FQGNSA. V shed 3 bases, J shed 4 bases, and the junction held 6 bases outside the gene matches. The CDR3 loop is CASSLTGGNWYEQYV. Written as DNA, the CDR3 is TGTGCCAGCAGCTTGACAGGGGGCAATTGGTACGAGCAGTACGTC.

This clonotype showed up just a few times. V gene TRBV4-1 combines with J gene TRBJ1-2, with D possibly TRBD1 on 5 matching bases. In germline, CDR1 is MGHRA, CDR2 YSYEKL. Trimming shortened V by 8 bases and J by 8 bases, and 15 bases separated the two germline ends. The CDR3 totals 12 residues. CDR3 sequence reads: CASEGPDQGYTF. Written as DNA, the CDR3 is TGCGCCAGCGAGGGGCCGGATCAAGGCTACACCTTC.

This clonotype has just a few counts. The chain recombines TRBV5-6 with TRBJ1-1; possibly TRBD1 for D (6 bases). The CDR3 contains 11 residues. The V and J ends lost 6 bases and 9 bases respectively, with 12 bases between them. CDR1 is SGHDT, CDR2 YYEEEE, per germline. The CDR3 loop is CASTGTGKAFF. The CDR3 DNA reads TGTGCCAGCACCGGTACAGGGAAAGCTTTCTTT.

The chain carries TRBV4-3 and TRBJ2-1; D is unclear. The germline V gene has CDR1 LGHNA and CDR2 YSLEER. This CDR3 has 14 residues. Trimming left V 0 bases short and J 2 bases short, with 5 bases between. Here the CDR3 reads CASSQDGPYNEQFF. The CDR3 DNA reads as TGCGCCAGCAGCCAAGACGGGCCCTACAATGAGCAGTTCTTC.

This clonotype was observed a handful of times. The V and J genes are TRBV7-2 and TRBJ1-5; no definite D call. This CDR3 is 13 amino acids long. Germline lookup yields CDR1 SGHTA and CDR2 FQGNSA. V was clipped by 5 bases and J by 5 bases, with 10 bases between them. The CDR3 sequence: CASSTQWDQPQHF. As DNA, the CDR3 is TGTGCCAGCAGCACACAGTGGGATCAGCCCCAGCATTTT. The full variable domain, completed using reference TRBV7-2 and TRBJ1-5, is GAGVSQSPSNKVTEKGKDVELRCDPISGHTALYWYRQSLGQGLEFLIYFQGNSAPDKSGLPSDRFSAERTGGSVSTLTIQRTQQEDSAVYLCASSTQWDQPQHFGDGTRLSIL.

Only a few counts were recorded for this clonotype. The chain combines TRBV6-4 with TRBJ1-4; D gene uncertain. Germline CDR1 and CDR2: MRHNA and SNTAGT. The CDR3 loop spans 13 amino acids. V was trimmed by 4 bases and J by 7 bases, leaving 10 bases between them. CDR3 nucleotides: TGTGCCAGCAGTGTAAACGTCGGTGAAAAACTGTTTTTT. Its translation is CASSVNVGEKLFF.

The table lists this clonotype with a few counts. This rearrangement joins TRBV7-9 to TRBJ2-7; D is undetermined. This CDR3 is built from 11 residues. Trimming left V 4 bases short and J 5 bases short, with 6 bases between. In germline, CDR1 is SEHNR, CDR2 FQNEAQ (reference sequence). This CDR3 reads CASSSMNEQYV. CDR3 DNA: TGTGCCAGCAGCTCCATGAACGAGCAGTACGTC.

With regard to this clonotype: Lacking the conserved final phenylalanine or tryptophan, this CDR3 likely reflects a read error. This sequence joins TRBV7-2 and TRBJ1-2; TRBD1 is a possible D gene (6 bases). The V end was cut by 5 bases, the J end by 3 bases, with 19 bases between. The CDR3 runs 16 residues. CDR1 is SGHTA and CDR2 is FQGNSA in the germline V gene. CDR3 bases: TGTGCCAGCAGCCATGGCAGGGCAGGGGAGTACTATGGCTACACCTTA. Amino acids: CASSHGRAGEYYGYTL.

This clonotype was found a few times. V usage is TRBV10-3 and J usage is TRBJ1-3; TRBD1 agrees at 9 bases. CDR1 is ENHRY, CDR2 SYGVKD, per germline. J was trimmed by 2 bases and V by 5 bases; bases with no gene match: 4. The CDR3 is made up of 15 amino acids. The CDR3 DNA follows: TGTGCCATCAGTCCGGGACAGGGCACTGGAAACACCATATATTTT. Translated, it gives CAISPGQGTGNTIYF.

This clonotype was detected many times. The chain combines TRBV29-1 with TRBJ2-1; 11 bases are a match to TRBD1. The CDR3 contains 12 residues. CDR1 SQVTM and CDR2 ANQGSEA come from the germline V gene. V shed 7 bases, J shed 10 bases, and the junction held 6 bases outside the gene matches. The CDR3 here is CSGGQGAWEQFF. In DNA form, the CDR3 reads TGCAGCGGCGGACAGGGGGCTTGGGAGCAGTTCTTC.

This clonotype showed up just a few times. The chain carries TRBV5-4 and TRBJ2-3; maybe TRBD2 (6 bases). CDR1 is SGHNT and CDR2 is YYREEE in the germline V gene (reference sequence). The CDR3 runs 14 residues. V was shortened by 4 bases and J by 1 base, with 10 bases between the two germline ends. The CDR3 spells CASSKIAGTDTQYF. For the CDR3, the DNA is TGTGCCAGCAGCAAAATAGCGGGCACAGATACGCAGTATTTT.